The 16 T cell receptor beta chains below come from one sample, sequenced in a study of ipilimumab plus nivolumab after autologous stem cell transplantation. The repertoire was sequenced with immunoSEQ multiplex PCR; TCRdb's copy has only in-frame clones and lacks some. There are approximately 84,000 clones in the sample; more than 80% occur only once, and 2.2% lies in the top ten. The sequencing here drew on PBMCs, taken in a trial of ipilimumab plus nivolumab as post-transplant consolidation. The receptor source for this set is a male donor with diffuse large B-cell lymphoma.

V usage is TRBV15 and J usage is TRBJ2-3, with TRBD1 matching over 8 bases. This CDR3 comprises 14 residues. Losses at the gene ends were 3 bases for V and 9 bases for J; bases not matched to a gene: 8. Germline V lookup: CDR1 LNHNV, CDR2 YYDKDF (reference sequence). The CDR3 spells CATSRDRTGLTQYF. In nucleotides, the CDR3 is TGTGCCACCAGCAGGGACCGGACAGGGTTGACGCAGTATTTT.

This clone was counted a few times. The chain recombines TRBV7-2 with TRBJ1-6, with D unresolved. V was trimmed by 5 bases and J by 7 bases, leaving 12 bases between them. The germline V gene encodes CDR1 SGHTA and CDR2 FQGNSA. CDR3 length: 14 amino acids. The CDR3 protein is CASSRGGGNSPLHF. The DNA for the CDR3 is TGTGCCAGCAGCCGGGGAGGAGGGAATTCACCCCTCCACTTT.

The chain combines TRBV7-6 with TRBJ1-3; 7 bases align to TRBD1. Germline V lookup: CDR1 SGHVS, CDR2 FNYEAQ. The CDR3 extends over 15 amino acids. V was clipped by 4 bases and J by 0 bases; unmatched bases: 3. The CDR3 loop is CASSSRDSSGNTIYF. The DNA of the CDR3 is TGTGCCAGCAGCTCCCGGGACAGCTCTGGAAACACCATATATTTT. Variable domain in full (rest from reference TRBV7-6 and TRBJ1-3): GAGVSQSPRYKVTKRGQDVALRCDPISGHVSLYWYRQALGQGPEFLTYFNYEAQQDKSGLPNDRFSAERPEGSISTLTIQRTEQRDSAMYRCASSSRDSSGNTIYFGEGSWLTVV.

The chain carries TRBV7-2 and TRBJ2-2, with D possibly TRBD1 on 5 matching bases. The CDR3 totals 16 residues. Germline V gene sequence: CDR1 SGHTA, CDR2 FQGNSA. Trimming removed 5 bases from V and 5 bases from J, with 18 bases in between. The CDR3 sequence is CASSPQRQSRTGELFF. CDR3 bases: TGTGCCAGCAGCCCACAACGACAGTCGCGGACCGGGGAGCTGTTTTTT.

The V gene is TRBV19, the J gene TRBJ1-1; TRBD1 aligns across 9 bases. The CDR3 is 14 amino acids. Germline lookup yields CDR1 LNHDA and CDR2 SQIVND (reference sequence). Unmatched junction bases numbered 5, after V lost 6 bases and J lost 3 bases. The CDR3 nucleotides are TGTGCCAGTAGGGACAGGGGTAGGTACACTGAAGCTTTCTTT. Translating it yields CASRDRGRYTEAFF.

The V call is TRBV7-8, the J call TRBJ2-5, with 10 bases matching TRBD1. The CDR3 is made up of 15 amino acids. Germline-derived CDR1 and CDR2 are SGHVS and FQNEAQ. The J segment lost 4 bases and the V segment lost 5 bases, leaving 7 bases of the junction unmatched. CDR3 region: CASSPWGQGRETQYF. In nucleotides, the CDR3 is TGTGCCAGCAGCCCCTGGGGACAGGGGCGAGAGACCCAGTACTTC.

This clone was detected a few times. V and J are TRBV7-2 and TRBJ1-2; D is ambiguous. Germline V gives CDR1 SGHTA, CDR2 FQGNSA. The CDR3 length is 13 residues. Between the trimmed V and J ends, which lost 1 base and 0 bases, there was a span of 3 bases. The CDR3: CASSLGTNYGYTF. DNA for the CDR3: TGTGCCAGCAGCTTAGGCACTAACTATGGCTACACCTTC.

The genes are TRBV18 and TRBJ1-4; D is ambiguous. Germline values: CDR1 KGHSH, CDR2 LQKENI. V lost 6 bases and J lost 8, with 13 bases in between. This CDR3 region has 13 residues. The CDR3 DNA reads as TGTGCCAGCTCCCCCGCAGGAGGAGAAAAACTGTTTTTT. Protein sequence: CASSPAGGEKLFF. Full variable domain (rest looked up from reference TRBV18 and TRBJ1-4): NAGVMQNPRHLVRRRGQEARLRCSPMKGHSHVYWYRQLPEEGLKFMVYLQKENIIDESGMPKERFSAEFPKEGPSILRIQQVVRGDSAAYFCASSPAGGEKLFFGSGTQLSVL.

V and J are TRBV5-1 and TRBJ2-3, with D perhaps matching TRBD1 (6 bases). The CDR3 contains 14 residues. The germline gives CDR1 SGHRS, CDR2 YFSETQ. Trimming took off 3 bases at V and 2 bases at J, with 10 bases between the two ends. CDR3: CASSWDTHTDTQYF. The CDR3 region has the DNA TGCGCCAGCAGCTGGGACACCCACACAGATACGCAGTATTTT.

This clone came up a few times. This chain uses TRBV6-6 with TRBJ2-3; TRBD2 matches at 13 bases. V trimming: 6 bases; J trimming: 2 bases; junction bases outside the gene matches: 5. CDR1 is MNHNY and CDR2 is SVGAGI in the germline V gene (reference sequence). The CDR3 spans 16 residues. DNA for the CDR3: TGTGCCAGCAGAAGGACTAGCGGGGGATACACAGATACGCAGTATTTT. Translated: CASRRTSGGYTDTQYF.

This chain uses TRBV6-1 with TRBJ2-3; D is ambiguous. Deletions cut 2 bases from V and 0 bases from J, with 6 bases between. Germline V gene sequence: CDR1 MNHNS, CDR2 SASEGT. This CDR3 is built from 14 residues. The CDR3: CASSEYGSTDTQYF. The DNA of the CDR3 is TGTGCCAGCAGTGAATACGGAAGCACAGATACGCAGTATTTT.

The CDR3: CASRGFGINEKLFF. DNA of the CDR3: TGCGCCAGCAGGGGGTTCGGGATTAATGAAAAACTGTTTTTT. This chain connects TRBV4-1 to TRBJ1-4; D unclear. The CDR3 covers 14 residues. Trimming took 6 bases from V and 4 from J, leaving 12 bases between them. Germline CDR1 is MGHRA and CDR2 is YSYEKL.

This clone was recorded a few times. The chain has TRBV6-4 and TRBJ1-5; perhaps TRBD1 as D (6 bases). V was shortened by 1 base and J by 4 bases, with 17 bases between the two germline ends. Per germline, CDR1 MRHNA and CDR2 SNTAGT. This CDR3 region has 17 residues. The DNA of the CDR3 is TGTGCCAGCAGTGACTACCGGACAGACGAAGTGAATCAGCCCCAGCATTTT. Translation: CASSDYRTDEVNQPQHF.

The chain uses TRBV18 and TRBJ1-1; D remains ambiguous. The CDR3 length is 13 residues. Trimming left V 6 bases short and J 4 bases short, with 12 bases between. Germline-derived CDR1 and CDR2 are KGHSH and LQKENI. CDR3 sequence: CASSLNKGTEAFF. Written as DNA, the CDR3 is TGTGCCAGCTCCCTTAATAAGGGCACTGAAGCTTTCTTT.

The chain links TRBV7-6 to TRBJ2-5, with D perhaps matching TRBD1 or TRBD2 (5 bases each). Trimming pared 0 bases from V and 4 bases from J, leaving 6 bases between. The CDR3 is made up of 13 amino acids. In germline, CDR1 is SGHVS, CDR2 FNYEAQ. CDR3 DNA sequence: TGTGCCAGCAGCTTAGCGAGGGGAGAGACCCAGTACTTC. It encodes CASSLARGETQYF.

This rearrangement joins TRBV19 to TRBJ1-1; D gene unclear. Looked up from germline, CDR1 is LNHDA and CDR2 is SQIVND (reference sequence). Trimming left V 9 bases short and J 6 bases short, with 11 bases between. CDR3 length: 11 residues. This CDR3 reads CASLSGSEAFF. In nucleotides, the CDR3 is TGTGCCAGCTTATCAGGCTCTGAAGCTTTCTTT.